This TCR beta chain originates from a study of brain T cells in children with intractable seizures. This table comes from immunoSEQ multiplex PCR, and its TCRdb copy is limited to in-frame clones, with some not included. The data contain hundreds of thousands of clones, roughly 93% of them singletons. V lost 3 bases and J 4 bases, leaving 7 bases between the germline ends. The CDR3 is 13 residues long. Looked up from germline, CDR1 is LNHDA and CDR2 is SQIVND (reference sequence). Regarding time point: blood from clinic visit 5 months post-surgery; TSC patient then seizure free. Pre-surgery treatment included at least one anti-epileptic drug. Regarding this clone: The sample holds other DNA sequences that translate to the same CDR3.

The clonotype comes from a boy less than two years old with tuberous sclerosis and intractable seizures. The chain uses TRBV19 and TRBJ2-1; D is unresolved. Sequenced here: peripheral blood, sampled roughly 5 months after surgery. Here the CDR3 reads CASSILLYNEQFF. CDR3 nucleotide sequence: TGTGCCAGTAGTATCTTACTGTACAATGAGCAGTTCTTC.